One and the same sample provided the 8 T cell receptor beta chains below, sequenced in a study of blood T cell repertoires in COVID-19. TCRdb's copy holds only in-frame clones and misses some; the assay was immunoSEQ multiplex PCR. This table holds about 180,000 clones, 88% found once. The source material was PBMCs or T cells enriched from blood (not recorded which). Source of these receptors: a woman between 18 and 30 years old who had recovered from COVID-19.

This sequence joins TRBV14 and TRBJ2-3, with D maybe TRBD1 (6 bases). V dropped 4 bases and J dropped 4 bases, with 18 bases sitting between them. Looked up from germline, CDR1 is SGHDN and CDR2 is FVKESK. The CDR3 runs 16 residues. The CDR3, as DNA: TGTGCCAGCAGCCTTCGAGGGCAGGGGAGAGCAGATACGCAGTATTTT. It specifies CASSLRGQGRADTQYF.

The chain is built from TRBV7-6 and TRBJ2-7, with D possibly matching TRBD1 (6 bases). This CDR3 has 13 residues. CDR1 is SGHVS, CDR2 FNYEAQ, per germline. Deletions cut 1 base from V and 7 bases from J, with 11 bases between. The chain's CDR3 is CASSLEQGLEQYF. The CDR3 DNA reads as TGTGCCAGCAGCTTAGAGCAGGGGCTGGAGCAGTACTTC.

V and J are TRBV3-1 (or the pseudogene TRBV3-2) and TRBJ1-1, with a weak D call TRBD1 (5 bases). The CDR3 loop spans 14 amino acids. Germline assignment: CDR1 LGHDT and CDR2 YNNKEL (reference sequence). With 4 bases removed from V and 4 bases from J, the gap between germline ends came to 13 bases. CDR3 in amino acids: CASSRNRGGTEAFF. The CDR3 DNA follows: TGTGCCAGCAGCCGAAACCGGGGGGGCACTGAAGCTTTCTTT.

This chain links TRBV27 with TRBJ1-2; D might be TRBD1 (6 bases). Trimming pared 0 bases from V and 4 bases from J, leaving 12 bases between. This CDR3 is built from 15 residues. The germline CDR1 and CDR2 sequences are MNHEY and SMNVEV (reference sequence). The CDR3 DNA sequence: TGTGCCAGCAGTTTATCGGGGGGGCGCGGCTATGGCTACACCTTC. Its translation is CASSLSGGRGYGYTF.

V usage is TRBV11-3 and J usage is TRBJ1-2, with 10 positions matching TRBD1. CDR1 is SGHNT and CDR2 is YENEEA in the germline V gene. Trimming took 3 bases from V and 8 from J; bases not matched to a gene: 12. This CDR3 is built from 16 residues. The CDR3 sequence is CASSLPPGQGRFGYTF. Written as DNA, the CDR3 is TGTGCCAGCAGCTTGCCTCCGGGACAGGGGAGATTCGGCTACACCTTC. Full variable domain (outside the CDR3, taken from reference TRBV11-3 and TRBJ1-2): EAGVVQSPRYKIIEKKQPVAFWCNPISGHNTLYWYLQNLGQGPELLIRYENEEAVDDSQLPKDRFSAERLKGVDSTLKIQPAELGDSAVYLCASSLPPGQGRFGYTFGSGTRLTVV.

The chain employs TRBV7-9 and TRBJ2-1; 11 bases line up with TRBD1. The V segment lost 5 bases and the J segment 2 bases; nucleotides outside the gene matches: 2. CDR1 SEHNR and CDR2 FQNEAQ come from the germline V gene (reference sequence). CDR3 size: 15 residues. CDR3 DNA: TGTGCCAGCAGCGGGGACAGGGGGACCTACAATGAGCAGTTCTTC. It translates to CASSGDRGTYNEQFF. The complete variable domain, with remaining parts taken from reference TRBV7-9 and TRBJ2-1, reads DTGVSQNPRHKITKRGQNVTFRCDPISEHNRLYWYRQTLGQGPEFLTYFQNEAQLEKSRLLSDRFSAERPKGSFSTLEIQRTEQGDSAMYLCASSGDRGTYNEQFFGPGTRLTVL.

J is TRBJ1-6 and V is TRBV19, with D uncertain. Per the germline V gene, CDR1 is LNHDA and CDR2 is SQIVND (reference sequence). The V end was cut by 9 bases, the J end by 1 base, with 13 bases between. This CDR3 is 15 amino acids long. DNA of the CDR3: TGTGCCAGCGCTCCCCGGGAATCCTATAATTCACCCCTCCACTTT. It translates to CASAPRESYNSPLHF.

V is TRBV30 and J is TRBJ1-1; D gene uncertain. The V end lost 3 bases, the J end lost 2 bases, and 10 bases lay between the germline ends. The CDR3 extends over 13 amino acids. The germline V gene has CDR1 GTSNPN and CDR2 SVGIG (reference sequence). CDR3 sequence (DNA): TGTGCCTGGAGGTCGTCTATTAACACTGAAGCTTTCTTT. Its translation is CAWRSSINTEAFF.